This T cell receptor (beta chain) was sequenced for a study of beta chain features in type 1 diabetes. Looking at the study overall: Cell yields, gender and age were comparable in patients and healthy donors.

The whole isolated RNA underwent reverse transcription, so sequencing captured expressed TCRB transcripts. TCRdb's table, derived via immunoSEQ multiplex PCR, lists solely in-frame clones and lacks some. The sample contains tens of thousands of clones, almost 50% of which appear only once. This clone was detected a few times. Its antigen is unknown. Every donor had blood drawn once into heparin, around 100 mL on average. Whole-study findings and limits: In comparison with healthy donors, patients had naive, central memory and Treg TCRB repertoires that appeared more similar. PCR could preferentially amplify shorter templates, alike in patients and controls. Researchers report that Type 1 diabetes patients had moderately but significantly shorter TCRB CDR3s across all four CD4+ subsets.

The CDR3 sequence is 16 residues long. Germline V CDR1 and CDR2: GTSNPN, SVGIG (reference sequence). V lost 1 base and J lost 0; bases outside the gene matches: 5. The receptor comes from a man aged 30 to 39 with type 1 diabetes. The sequencing sample was made of central memory CD4+ T cells from blood. This chain links TRBV30 with TRBJ2-1; TRBD2 matches at 8 bases. The CDR3 loop reads CAWSASGLSSYNEQFF. The CDR3 DNA follows: TGTGCCTGGAGTGCTAGCGGGCTTAGCTCCTACAATGAGCAGTTCTTC.